These 11 T cell receptor beta chains were sequenced from one sample in a study of shared clonotypes between healthy human individuals. Using immunoSEQ multiplex PCR, the repertoire was profiled, and TCRdb retains in-frame clones only, with some absent. The repertoire consists of about 510,000 clones, with almost 97% occurring once and the leading ten covering 0.055% to 0.075%. Sequenced sample: naive CD4+ T cells sorted from blood. Indicated subset: CD45RA+ positively selected. Receptors originate from a woman aged 30 to 39 in good health.

This clone is a singleton in its sample. V usage is TRBV4-1 and J usage is TRBJ2-7, with 8 bases lining up with TRBD2. The V segment lost 1 base and the J segment 2 bases; nucleotides outside the gene matches: 7. Germline CDR1 is MGHRA and CDR2 is YSYEKL. The CDR3 spans 16 residues. CDR3 DNA: TGCGCCAGCAGCCAAGTTGGCGGGAGGATTCCCTACGAGCAGTACTTC. Encoded protein: CASSQVGGRIPYEQYF.

The rearrangement uses TRBV7-2 and TRBJ2-5, with D tentatively TRBD1 (6 bases). The V and J ends lost 5 bases and 2 bases respectively, with 12 bases between them. Per germline, CDR1 SGHTA and CDR2 FQGNSA. This CDR3 has 14 residues. CDR3: CASSPDRSQETQYF. CDR3 bases: TGTGCCAGCAGCCCTGACAGGTCACAAGAGACCCAGTACTTC.

This chain links TRBV5-1 with TRBJ2-7, with a possible D match to TRBD1 (5 bases). The CDR3 spans 16 residues. Germline CDR1 reads SGHRS; CDR2 reads YFSETQ. The V end was cut by 4 bases, the J end by 1 base, with 18 bases between. The CDR3 reads CASSKDSFQPSYEQYF. CDR3 sequence (DNA): TGCGCCAGCAGCAAAGACAGTTTCCAACCTTCCTACGAGCAGTACTTC.

The J gene is TRBJ2-3, the V gene TRBV5-1, with TRBD1 matching over 8 bases. This CDR3 contains 15 residues. Trimming removed 4 bases from V and 4 bases from J; junction bases left unmatched: 8. Germline CDR1 SGHRS, CDR2 YFSETQ. CDR3 DNA: TGCGCCAGCAGCCTTGGGACAGGTCCTTCAGATACGCAGTATTTT. This codes for CASSLGTGPSDTQYF.

This chain links TRBV4-1 with TRBJ1-2, with 7 bases identical to TRBD1. V dropped 3 bases and J dropped 6; count of bases not matched to a gene: 7. This CDR3 spans 14 amino acids. Germline V gene lookup returns CDR1 MGHRA and CDR2 YSYEKL. CDR3 DNA sequence: TGCGCCAGCAGCCAGGTTACAGGGGAGCATGGCTACACCTTC. Translation: CASSQVTGEHGYTF.

The rearrangement links TRBV10-3 to TRBJ2-7; tentative D call: TRBD1 (5 bases). CDR3 length equals 14 residues. V was pared by 0 bases and J by 6 bases, with 12 bases between. Germline V gene lookup returns CDR1 ENHRY and CDR2 SYGVKD. The CDR3 is CAISESGRVGEQYF. The CDR3 DNA follows: TGTGCCATCAGTGAGTCGGGCAGGGTGGGCGAGCAGTACTTC.

The rearrangement uses TRBV18 and TRBJ1-3; D unclear. The CDR3 sequence is 15 residues long. Germline V gene sequence: CDR1 KGHSH, CDR2 LQKENI. V lost 3 bases and J lost 2, with 11 bases in between. In DNA, the CDR3 is TGTGCCAGCTCACCCGTCTCAGATACTGGAAACACCATATATTTT. This encodes CASSPVSDTGNTIYF.

This chain uses TRBV28 with TRBJ2-7, with D perhaps TRBD2 (6 bases). CDR1 is MDHEN, CDR2 SYDVKM, per germline. The V end lost 5 bases, the J end lost 3 bases, and 14 bases lay between the germline ends. The CDR3 runs 14 residues. The CDR3 region has the DNA TGTGCCAGCAGTATCCCGGGACTTGACTACGAGCAGTACTTC. Translated: CASSIPGLDYEQYF.

The rearrangement uses TRBV19 and TRBJ2-7, with D perhaps matching TRBD2 (7 bases). Germline V CDR1 and CDR2: LNHDA, SQIVND (reference sequence). The V end lost 0 bases, the J end lost 2 bases, and 14 bases lay between the germline ends. The CDR3 runs 16 residues. The CDR3, as DNA: TGTGCCAGTAGTATAGATGCGCAGGGGACTACCTACGAGCAGTACTTC. This sequence encodes CASSIDAQGTTYEQYF.

This rearrangement joins TRBV4-1 to TRBJ1-5; possible D gene TRBD1, 5 bases. V was pared by 1 base and J by 4 bases, with 8 bases between. Germline-derived CDR1 and CDR2 are MGHRA and YSYEKL. The CDR3 loop spans 14 amino acids. This CDR3 reads CASSQGEGNQPQHF. The CDR3 DNA is TGCGCCAGCAGCCAAGGTGAGGGGAATCAGCCCCAGCATTTT.

The genes are TRBV4-1 and TRBJ2-1, with 7 bases identical to TRBD2. This CDR3 comprises 19 residues. Germline CDR1 MGHRA, CDR2 YSYEKL. V lost 0 bases and J lost 12; bases outside the gene matches: 23. CDR3 sequence reads: CASSQDPVEYGTIMHRQFF. In DNA, the CDR3 is TGCGCCAGCAGCCAAGATCCGGTGGAATACGGGACTATAATGCATAGGCAGTTCTTC.